This TCR beta chain was sequenced for a study of blood T cell repertoires in COVID-19. In the study overall: Sites in the United States, Italy and Spain provided acute and convalescent COVID-19 samples.

The data were produced by immunoSEQ multiplex PCR, yet TCRdb's version contains in-frame clones alone and is incomplete. The sample lists over 300,000 clones, over 75% occurring once. Each recovered donor of Cohort 3 presented with two negative PCRs, clearance, or symptom resolution. V shed 2 bases and J 5 bases; nucleotides not matched to a gene: 2. The CDR3 totals 13 residues. The chain employs TRBV12-3 or TRBV12-4 and TRBJ2-5, with 7 positions matching TRBD2. The sample was PBMCs or T cells enriched from blood (not recorded which). The clonotype originates from a woman aged 40 to 55 who had recovered from COVID-19. CDR3 sequence: CASSLRGGETQYF. CDR3 coding DNA: TGTGCCAGCAGTTTACGGGGAGGGGAGACCCAGTACTTC.